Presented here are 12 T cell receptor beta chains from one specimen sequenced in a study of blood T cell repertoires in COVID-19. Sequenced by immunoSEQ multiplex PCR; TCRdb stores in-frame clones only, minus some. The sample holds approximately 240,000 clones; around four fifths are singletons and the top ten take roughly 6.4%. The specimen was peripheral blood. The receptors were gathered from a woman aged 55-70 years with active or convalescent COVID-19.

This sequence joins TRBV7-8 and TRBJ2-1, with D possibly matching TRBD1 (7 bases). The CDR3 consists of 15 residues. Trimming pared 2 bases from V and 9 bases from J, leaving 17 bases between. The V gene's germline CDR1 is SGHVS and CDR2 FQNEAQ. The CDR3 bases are TGTGCCAGCAGCTTAAGACAGGGCGAGGAGGGTGAGCAGTTCTTC. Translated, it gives CASSLRQGEEGEQFF. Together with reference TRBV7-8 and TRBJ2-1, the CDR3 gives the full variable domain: GAGVSQSPRYKVAKRGQDVALRCDPISGHVSLFWYQQALGQGPEFLTYFQNEAQLDKSGLPSDRFFAERPEGSVSTLKIQRTQQEDSAVYLCASSLRQGEEGEQFFGPGTRLTVL.

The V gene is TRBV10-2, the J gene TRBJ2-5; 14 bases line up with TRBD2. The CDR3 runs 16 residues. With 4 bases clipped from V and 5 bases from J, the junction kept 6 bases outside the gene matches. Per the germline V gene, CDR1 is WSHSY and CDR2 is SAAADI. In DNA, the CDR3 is TGCGCCAGCAGTGGGGGACTAGCGGGGGCCCGGGAGACCCAGTACTTC. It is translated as CASSGGLAGARETQYF.

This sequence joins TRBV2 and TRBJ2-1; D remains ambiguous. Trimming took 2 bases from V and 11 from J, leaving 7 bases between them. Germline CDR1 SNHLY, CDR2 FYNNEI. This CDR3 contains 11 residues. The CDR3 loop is CASSEMSKQFF. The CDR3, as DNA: TGTGCCAGCAGTGAAATGTCTAAGCAGTTCTTC. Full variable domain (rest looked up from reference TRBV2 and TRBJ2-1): EPEVTQTPSHQVTQMGQEVILRCVPISNHLYFYWYRQILGQKVEFLVSFYNNEISEKSEIFDDQFSVERPDGSNFTLKIRSTKLEDSAMYFCASSEMSKQFFGPGTRLTVL.

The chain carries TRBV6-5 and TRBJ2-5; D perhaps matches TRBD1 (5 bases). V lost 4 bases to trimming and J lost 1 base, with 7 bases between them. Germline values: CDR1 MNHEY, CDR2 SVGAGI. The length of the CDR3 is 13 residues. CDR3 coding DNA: TGTGCCAGCAGTTGGACACTCCAAGAGACCCAGTACTTC. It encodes CASSWTLQETQYF.

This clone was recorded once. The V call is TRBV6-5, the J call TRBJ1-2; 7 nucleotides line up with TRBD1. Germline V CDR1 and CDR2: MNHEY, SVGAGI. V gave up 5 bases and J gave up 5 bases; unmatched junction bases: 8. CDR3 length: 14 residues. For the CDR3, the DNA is TGTGCCAGCAGTCTTCCGGGACAGTTTTATGGCTACACCTTC. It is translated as CASSLPGQFYGYTF.

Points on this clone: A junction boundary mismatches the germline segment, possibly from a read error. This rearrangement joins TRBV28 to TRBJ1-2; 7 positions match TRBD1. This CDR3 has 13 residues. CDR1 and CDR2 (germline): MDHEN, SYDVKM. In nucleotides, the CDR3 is TGTGCCAGCAGGAAAGACACGGGACAGCCCGGGGCCTTC. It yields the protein CASRKDTGQPGAF.

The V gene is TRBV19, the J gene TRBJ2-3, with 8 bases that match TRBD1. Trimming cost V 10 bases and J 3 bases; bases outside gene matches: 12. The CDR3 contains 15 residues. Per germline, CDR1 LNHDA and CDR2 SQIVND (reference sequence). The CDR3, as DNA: TGTGCCACTCGACAGACAGGGGTTCAAACAGATACGCAGTATTTT. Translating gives CATRQTGVQTDTQYF.

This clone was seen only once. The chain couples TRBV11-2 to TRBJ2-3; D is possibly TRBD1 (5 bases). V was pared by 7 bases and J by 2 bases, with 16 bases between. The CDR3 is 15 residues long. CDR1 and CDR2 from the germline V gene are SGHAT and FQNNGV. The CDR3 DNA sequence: TGTGCCAGCAATGACCCCAGGGATTTCACAGATACGCAGTATTTT. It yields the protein CASNDPRDFTDTQYF.

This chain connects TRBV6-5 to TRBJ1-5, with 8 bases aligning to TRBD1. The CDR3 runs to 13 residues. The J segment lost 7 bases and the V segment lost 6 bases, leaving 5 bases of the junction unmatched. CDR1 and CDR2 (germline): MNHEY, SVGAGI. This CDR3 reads CASRSQGAQPQHF. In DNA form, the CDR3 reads TGTGCCAGCAGATCTCAGGGGGCCCAGCCCCAGCATTTT.

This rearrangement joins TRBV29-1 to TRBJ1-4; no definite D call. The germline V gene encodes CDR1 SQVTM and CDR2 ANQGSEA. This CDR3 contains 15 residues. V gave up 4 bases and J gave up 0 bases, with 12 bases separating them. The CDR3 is CSVAGGPATNEKLFF. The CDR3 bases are TGCAGCGTTGCCGGCGGGCCCGCAACTAATGAAAAACTGTTTTTT.

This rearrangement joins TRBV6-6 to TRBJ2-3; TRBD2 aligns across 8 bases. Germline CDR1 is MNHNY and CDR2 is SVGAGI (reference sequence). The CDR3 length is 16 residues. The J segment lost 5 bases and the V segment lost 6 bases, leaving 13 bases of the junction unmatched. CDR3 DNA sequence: TGTGCCAGCAGCCCCCCAACTAGCGGACGTCAAGATACGCAGTATTTT. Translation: CASSPPTSGRQDTQYF.

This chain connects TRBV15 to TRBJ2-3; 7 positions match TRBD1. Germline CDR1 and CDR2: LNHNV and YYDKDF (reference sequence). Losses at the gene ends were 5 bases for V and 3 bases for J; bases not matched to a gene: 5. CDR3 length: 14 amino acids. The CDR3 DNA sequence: TGTGCCACCAGCCCGCGACAGGGTACAGATACGCAGTATTTT. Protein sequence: CATSPRQGTDTQYF. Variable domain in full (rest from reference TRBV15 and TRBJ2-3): DAMVIQNPRYQVTQFGKPVTLSCSQTLNHNVMYWYQQKSSQAPKLLFHYYDKDFNNEADTPDNFQSRRPNTSFCFLDIRSPGLGDTAMYLCATSPRQGTDTQYFGPGTRLTVL.